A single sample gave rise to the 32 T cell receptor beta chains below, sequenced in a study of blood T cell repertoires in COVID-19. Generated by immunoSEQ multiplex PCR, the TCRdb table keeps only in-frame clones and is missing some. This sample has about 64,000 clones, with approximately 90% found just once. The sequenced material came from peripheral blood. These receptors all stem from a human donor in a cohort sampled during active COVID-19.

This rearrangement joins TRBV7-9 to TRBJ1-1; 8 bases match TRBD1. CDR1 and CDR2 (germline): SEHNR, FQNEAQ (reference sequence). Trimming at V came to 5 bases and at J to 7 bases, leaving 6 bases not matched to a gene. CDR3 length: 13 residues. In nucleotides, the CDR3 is TGTGCCAGCAGCCTACCAGGGGGCAATGAAGCTTTCTTT. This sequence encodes CASSLPGGNEAFF. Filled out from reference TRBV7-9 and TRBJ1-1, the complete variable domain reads DTGVSQNPRHKITKRGQNVTFRCDPISEHNRLYWYRQTLGQGPEFLTYFQNEAQLEKSRLLSDRFSAERPKGSFSTLEIQRTEQGDSAMYLCASSLPGGNEAFFGQGTRLTVV.

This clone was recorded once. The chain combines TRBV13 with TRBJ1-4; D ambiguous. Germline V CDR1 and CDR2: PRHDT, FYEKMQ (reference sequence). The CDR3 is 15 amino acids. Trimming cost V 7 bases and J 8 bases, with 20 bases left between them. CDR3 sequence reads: CASTRGYERVEKLFF. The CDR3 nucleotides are TGTGCCAGCACAAGAGGGTACGAGCGTGTGGAAAAACTGTTTTTT. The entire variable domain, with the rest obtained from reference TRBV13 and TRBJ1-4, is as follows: AAGVIQSPRHLIKEKRETATLKCYPIPRHDTVYWYQQGPGQDPQFLISFYEKMQSDKGSIPDRFSAQQFSDYHSELNMSSLELGDSALYFCASTRGYERVEKLFFGSGTQLSVL.

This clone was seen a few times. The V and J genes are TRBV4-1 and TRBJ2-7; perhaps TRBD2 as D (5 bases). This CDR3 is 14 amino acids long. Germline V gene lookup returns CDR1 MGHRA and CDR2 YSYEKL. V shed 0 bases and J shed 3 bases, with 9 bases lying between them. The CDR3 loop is CASSQEGEGYEQYF. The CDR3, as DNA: TGCGCCAGCAGCCAAGAGGGAGAGGGCTACGAGCAGTACTTC.

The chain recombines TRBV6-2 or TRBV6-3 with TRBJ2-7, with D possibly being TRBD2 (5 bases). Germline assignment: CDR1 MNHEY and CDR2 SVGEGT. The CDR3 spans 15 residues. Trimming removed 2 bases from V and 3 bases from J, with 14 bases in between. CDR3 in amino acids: CASSYGGRRDYEQYF. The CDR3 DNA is TGTGCCAGCAGTTACGGAGGCAGGCGAGACTACGAGCAGTACTTC.

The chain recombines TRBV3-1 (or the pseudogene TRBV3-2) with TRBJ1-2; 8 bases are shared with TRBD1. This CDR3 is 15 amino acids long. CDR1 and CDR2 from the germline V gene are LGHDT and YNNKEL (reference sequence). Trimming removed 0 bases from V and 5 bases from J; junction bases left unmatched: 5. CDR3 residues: CASSQEGTGIYGYTF. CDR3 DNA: TGTGCCAGCAGCCAAGAGGGGACAGGAATTTATGGCTACACCTTC.

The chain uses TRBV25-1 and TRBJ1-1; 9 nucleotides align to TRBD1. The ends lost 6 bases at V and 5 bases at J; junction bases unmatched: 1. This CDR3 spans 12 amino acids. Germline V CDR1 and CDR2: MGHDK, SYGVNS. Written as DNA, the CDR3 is TGTGCCAGCAGGACAGGGGGGACTGAAGCTTTCTTT. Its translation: CASRTGGTEAFF.

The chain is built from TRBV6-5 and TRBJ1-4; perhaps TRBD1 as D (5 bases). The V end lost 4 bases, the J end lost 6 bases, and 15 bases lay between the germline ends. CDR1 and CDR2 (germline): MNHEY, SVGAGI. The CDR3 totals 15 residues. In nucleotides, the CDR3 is TGTGCCAGCAGTTCCGGGGGACCGCCTGATGAAAAACTGTTTTTT. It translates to CASSSGGPPDEKLFF.

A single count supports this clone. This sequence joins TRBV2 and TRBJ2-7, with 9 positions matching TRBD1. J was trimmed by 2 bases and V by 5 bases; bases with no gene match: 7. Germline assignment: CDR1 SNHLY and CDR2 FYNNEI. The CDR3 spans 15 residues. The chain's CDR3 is CASSSQGAATYEQYF. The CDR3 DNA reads TGTGCCAGCAGTTCACAGGGGGCAGCAACCTACGAGCAGTACTTC.

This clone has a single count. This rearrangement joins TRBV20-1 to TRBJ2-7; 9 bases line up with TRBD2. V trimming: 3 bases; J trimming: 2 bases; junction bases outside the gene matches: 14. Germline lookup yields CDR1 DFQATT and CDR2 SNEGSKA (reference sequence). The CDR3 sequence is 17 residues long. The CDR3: CSASLLPGLAYAYEQYF. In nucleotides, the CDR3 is TGCAGTGCTAGTCTCCTCCCGGGACTAGCTTATGCCTACGAGCAGTACTTC.

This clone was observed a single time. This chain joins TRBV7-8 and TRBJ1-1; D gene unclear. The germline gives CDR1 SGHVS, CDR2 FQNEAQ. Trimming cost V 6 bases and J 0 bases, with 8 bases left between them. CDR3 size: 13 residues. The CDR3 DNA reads TGTGCCAGCAGTCCCAGGATGAACACTGAAGCTTTCTTT. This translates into CASSPRMNTEAFF.

As DNA, the CDR3 is TGTGCCAGCAGTGAGCTGGGGGGACTAGCGTTGGATGAGCAGTTCTTC. It encodes CASSELGGLALDEQFF. The gene calls are TRBV6-1 and TRBJ2-1, with 10 positions matching TRBD2. The germline CDR1 and CDR2 sequences are MNHNS and SASEGT. CDR3 size: 16 residues. V shed 3 bases and J 8 bases; nucleotides not matched to a gene: 10.

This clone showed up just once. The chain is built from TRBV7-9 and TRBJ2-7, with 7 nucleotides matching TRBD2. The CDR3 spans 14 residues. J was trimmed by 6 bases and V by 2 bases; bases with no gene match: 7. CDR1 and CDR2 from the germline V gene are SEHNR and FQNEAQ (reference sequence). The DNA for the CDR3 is TGTGCCAGCAGCTTAAACGGCGGGAGAGGCGAGCAGTACTTC. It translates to CASSLNGGRGEQYF.

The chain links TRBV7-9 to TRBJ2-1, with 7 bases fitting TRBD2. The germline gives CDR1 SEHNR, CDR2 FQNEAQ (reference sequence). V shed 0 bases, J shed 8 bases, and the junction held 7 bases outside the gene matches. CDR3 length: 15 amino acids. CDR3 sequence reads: CASSLAGGPYDEQFF. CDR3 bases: TGTGCCAGCAGCTTAGCGGGAGGGCCTTACGATGAGCAGTTCTTC. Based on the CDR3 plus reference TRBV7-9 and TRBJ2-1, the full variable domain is DTGVSQNPRHKITKRGQNVTFRCDPISEHNRLYWYRQTLGQGPEFLTYFQNEAQLEKSRLLSDRFSAERPKGSFSTLEIQRTEQGDSAMYLCASSLAGGPYDEQFFGPGTRLTVL.

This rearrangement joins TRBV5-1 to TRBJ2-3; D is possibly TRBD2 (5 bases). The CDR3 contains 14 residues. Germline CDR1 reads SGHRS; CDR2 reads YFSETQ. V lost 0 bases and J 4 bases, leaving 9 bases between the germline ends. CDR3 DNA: TGCGCCAGCAGCTTGGGGCAGGAGGCAGATACGCAGTATTTT. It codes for CASSLGQEADTQYF.

CDR3 nucleotide sequence: TGTGCCAGCAGCCCTAAGAGGGAAGAGACCCAGTACTTC. Residues: CASSPKREETQYF. The gene calls are TRBV9 and TRBJ2-5; possible D gene TRBD2, 5 bases. Germline V gene sequence: CDR1 SGDLS, CDR2 YYNGEE. With 4 bases removed from V and 3 bases from J, the gap between germline ends came to 10 bases. CDR3 length equals 13 residues.

CDR3 sequence (DNA): TGTGCCAGCAGCTTTAGGACAGGGGGCCCCACGAACACCGGGGAGCTGTTTTTT. It codes for CASSFRTGGPTNTGELFF. The rearrangement joins TRBV11-3 to TRBJ2-2; TRBD1 matches at 11 bases. The length of the CDR3 is 18 residues. In germline, CDR1 is SGHNT, CDR2 YENEEA. J gave up 0 bases and V 3 bases, and 6 bases lay outside the gene matches.

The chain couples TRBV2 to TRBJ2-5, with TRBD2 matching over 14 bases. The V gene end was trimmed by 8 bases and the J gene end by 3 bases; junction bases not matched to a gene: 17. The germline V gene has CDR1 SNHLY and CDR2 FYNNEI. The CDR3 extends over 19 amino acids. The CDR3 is CASGGSGTGTSGSKETQYF. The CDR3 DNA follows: TGTGCCAGCGGGGGCTCCGGGACAGGGACTAGCGGGAGTAAAGAGACCCAGTACTTC.

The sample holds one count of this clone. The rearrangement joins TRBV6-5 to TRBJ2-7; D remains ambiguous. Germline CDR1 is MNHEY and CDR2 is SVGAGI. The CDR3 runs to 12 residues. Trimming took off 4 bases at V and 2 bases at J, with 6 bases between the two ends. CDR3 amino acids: CASSLKTYEQYF. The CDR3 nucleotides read TGTGCCAGCAGTTTAAAAACCTACGAGCAGTACTTC.

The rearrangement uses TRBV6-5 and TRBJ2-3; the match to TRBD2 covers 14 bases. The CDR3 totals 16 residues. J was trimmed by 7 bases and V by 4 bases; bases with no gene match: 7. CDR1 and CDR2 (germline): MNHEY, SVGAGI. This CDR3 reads CASSWGTSGSTNTQYF. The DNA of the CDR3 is TGTGCCAGCAGTTGGGGGACTAGCGGGAGTACGAATACGCAGTATTTT.

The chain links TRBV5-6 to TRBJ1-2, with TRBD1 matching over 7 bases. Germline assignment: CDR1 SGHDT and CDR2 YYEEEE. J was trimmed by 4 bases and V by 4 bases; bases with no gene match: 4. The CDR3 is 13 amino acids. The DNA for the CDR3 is TGTGCCAGCAGCGGGGGGACAGTCTATGGCTACACCTTC. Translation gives CASSGGTVYGYTF. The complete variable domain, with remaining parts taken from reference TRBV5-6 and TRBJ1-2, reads DAGVTQSPTHLIKTRGQQVTLRCSPKSGHDTVSWYQQALGQGPQFIFQYYEEEERQRGNFPDRFSGHQFPNYSSELNVNALLLGDSALYLCASSGGTVYGYTFGSGTRLTVV.

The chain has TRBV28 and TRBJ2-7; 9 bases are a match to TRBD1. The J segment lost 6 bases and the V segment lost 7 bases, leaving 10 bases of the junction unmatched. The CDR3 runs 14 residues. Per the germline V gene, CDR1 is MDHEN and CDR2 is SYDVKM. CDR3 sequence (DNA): TGTGCCAGCACTTCACCGGGACAGGGTTTCGAGCAGTACTTC. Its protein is CASTSPGQGFEQYF.

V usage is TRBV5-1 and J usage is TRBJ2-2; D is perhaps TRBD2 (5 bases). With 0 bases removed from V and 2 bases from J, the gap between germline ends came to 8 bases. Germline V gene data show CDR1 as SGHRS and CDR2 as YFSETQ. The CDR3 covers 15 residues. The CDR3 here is CASSLGTFNTGELFF. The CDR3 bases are TGCGCCAGCAGCTTGGGGACTTTTAACACCGGGGAGCTGTTTTTT.

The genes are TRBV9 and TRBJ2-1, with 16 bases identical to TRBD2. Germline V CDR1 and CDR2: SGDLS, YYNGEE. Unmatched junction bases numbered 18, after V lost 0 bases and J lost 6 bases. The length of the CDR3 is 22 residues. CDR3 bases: TGTGCCAGCAGCGTAGCTACCGGGACAGCGGGACTAGCGGGAGGGCCGGGCAATGAGCAGTTCTTC. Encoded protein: CASSVATGTAGLAGGPGNEQFF.

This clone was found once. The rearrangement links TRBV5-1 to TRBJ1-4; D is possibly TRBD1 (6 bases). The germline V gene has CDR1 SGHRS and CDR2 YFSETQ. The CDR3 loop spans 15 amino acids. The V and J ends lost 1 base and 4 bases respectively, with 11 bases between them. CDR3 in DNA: TGCGCCAGCAGCTTGTCAACAGGGCTTAATGAAAAACTGTTTTTT. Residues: CASSLSTGLNEKLFF.

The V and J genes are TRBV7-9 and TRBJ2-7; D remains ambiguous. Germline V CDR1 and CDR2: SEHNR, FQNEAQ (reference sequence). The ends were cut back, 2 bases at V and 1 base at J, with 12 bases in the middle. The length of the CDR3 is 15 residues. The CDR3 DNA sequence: TGTGCCAGCAGCTTACTGACAAACCCTTCCTACGAGCAGTACTTC. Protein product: CASSLLTNPSYEQYF.

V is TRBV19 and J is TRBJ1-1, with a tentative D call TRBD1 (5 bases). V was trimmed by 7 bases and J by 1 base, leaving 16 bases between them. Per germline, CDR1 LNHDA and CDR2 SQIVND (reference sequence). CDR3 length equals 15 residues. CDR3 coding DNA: TGTGCCAGTATTCTACCAGGGAAGGGGAACACTGAAGCTTTCTTT. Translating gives CASILPGKGNTEAFF.

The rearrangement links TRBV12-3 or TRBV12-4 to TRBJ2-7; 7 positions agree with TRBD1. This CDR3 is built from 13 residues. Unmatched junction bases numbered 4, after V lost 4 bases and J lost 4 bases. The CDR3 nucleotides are TGTGCCAGCAGTTGGGACAGTTGGTACGAGCAGTACTTC. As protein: CASSWDSWYEQYF.

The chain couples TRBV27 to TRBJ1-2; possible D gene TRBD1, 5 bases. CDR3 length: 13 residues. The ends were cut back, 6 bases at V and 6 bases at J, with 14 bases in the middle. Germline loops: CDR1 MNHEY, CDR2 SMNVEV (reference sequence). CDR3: CASRSSGVDGYTF. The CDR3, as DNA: TGTGCCAGCAGATCATCGGGGGTAGATGGCTACACCTTC.

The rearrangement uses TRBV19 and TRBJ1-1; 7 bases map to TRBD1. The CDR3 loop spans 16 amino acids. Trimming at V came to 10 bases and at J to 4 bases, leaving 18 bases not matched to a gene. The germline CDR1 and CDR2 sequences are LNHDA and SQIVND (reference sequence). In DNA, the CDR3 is TGTGCCACCCTCCCCCCAGGGGGGCTCGGGATCACTGAAGCTTTCTTT. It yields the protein CATLPPGGLGITEAFF.

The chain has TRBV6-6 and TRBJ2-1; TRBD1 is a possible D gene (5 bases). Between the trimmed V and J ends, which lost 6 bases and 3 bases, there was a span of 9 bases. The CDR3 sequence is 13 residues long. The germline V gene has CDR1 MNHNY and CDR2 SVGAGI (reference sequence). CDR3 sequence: CASSATDYNEQFF. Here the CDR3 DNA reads TGTGCCAGCAGCGCGACAGACTACAATGAGCAGTTCTTC.

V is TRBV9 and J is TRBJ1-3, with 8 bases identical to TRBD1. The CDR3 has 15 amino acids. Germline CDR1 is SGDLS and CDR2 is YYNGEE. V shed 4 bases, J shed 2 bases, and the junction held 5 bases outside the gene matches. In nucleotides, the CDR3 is TGTGCCAGCAGCTCTACAGGGGGACCTGGAAACACCATATATTTT. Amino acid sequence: CASSSTGGPGNTIYF.

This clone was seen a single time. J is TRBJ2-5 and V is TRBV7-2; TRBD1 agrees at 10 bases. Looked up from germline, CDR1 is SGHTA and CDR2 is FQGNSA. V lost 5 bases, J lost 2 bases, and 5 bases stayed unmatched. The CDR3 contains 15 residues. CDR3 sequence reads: CASSRQGALQETQYF. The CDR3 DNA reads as TGTGCCAGCAGCAGACAGGGGGCCCTGCAAGAGACCCAGTACTTC. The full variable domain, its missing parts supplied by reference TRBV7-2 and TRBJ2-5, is GAGVSQSPSNKVTEKGKDVELRCDPISGHTALYWYRQSLGQGLEFLIYFQGNSAPDKSGLPSDRFSAERTGGSVSTLTIQRTQQEDSAVYLCASSRQGALQETQYFGPGTRLLVL.